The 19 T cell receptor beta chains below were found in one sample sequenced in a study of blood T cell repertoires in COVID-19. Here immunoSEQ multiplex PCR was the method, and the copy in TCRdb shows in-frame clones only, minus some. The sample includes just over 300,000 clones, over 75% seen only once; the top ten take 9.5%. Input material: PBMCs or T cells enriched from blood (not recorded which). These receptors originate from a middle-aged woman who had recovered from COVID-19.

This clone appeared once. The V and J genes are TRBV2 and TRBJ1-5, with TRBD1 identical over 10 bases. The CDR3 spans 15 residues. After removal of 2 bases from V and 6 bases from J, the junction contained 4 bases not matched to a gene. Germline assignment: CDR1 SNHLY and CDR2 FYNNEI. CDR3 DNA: TGTGCCAGCAGTGAACAGGACAGGGGGACTCAGCCCCAGCATTTT. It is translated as CASSEQDRGTQPQHF. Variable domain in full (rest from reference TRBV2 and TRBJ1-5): EPEVTQTPSHQVTQMGQEVILRCVPISNHLYFYWYRQILGQKVEFLVSFYNNEISEKSEIFDDQFSVERPDGSNFTLKIRSTKLEDSAMYFCASSEQDRGTQPQHFGDGTRLSIL.

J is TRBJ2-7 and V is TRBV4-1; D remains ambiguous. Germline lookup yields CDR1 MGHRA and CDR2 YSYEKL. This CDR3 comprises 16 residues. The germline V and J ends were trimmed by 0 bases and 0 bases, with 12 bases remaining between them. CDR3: CASSQDTADSSYEQYF. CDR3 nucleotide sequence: TGCGCCAGCAGCCAAGATACGGCGGATAGCTCCTACGAGCAGTACTTC.

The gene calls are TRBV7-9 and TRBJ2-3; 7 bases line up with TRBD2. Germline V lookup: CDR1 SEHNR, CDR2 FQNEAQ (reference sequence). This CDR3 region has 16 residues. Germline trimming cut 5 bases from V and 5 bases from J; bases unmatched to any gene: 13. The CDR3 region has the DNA TGTGCCAGCAGCCCTTCCTGGCGGGAGAGTCAAGATACGCAGTATTTT. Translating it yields CASSPSWRESQDTQYF.

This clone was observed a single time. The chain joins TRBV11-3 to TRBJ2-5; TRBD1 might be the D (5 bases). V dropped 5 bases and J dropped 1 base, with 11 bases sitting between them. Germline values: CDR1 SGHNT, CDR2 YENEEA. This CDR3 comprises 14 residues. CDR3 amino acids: CASSKGALQETQYF. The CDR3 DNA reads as TGTGCCAGCAGCAAAGGGGCGCTCCAAGAGACCCAGTACTTC.

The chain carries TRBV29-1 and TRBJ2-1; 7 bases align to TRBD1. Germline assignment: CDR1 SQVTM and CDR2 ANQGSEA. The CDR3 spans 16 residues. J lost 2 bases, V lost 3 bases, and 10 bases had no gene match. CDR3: CSVDIFEGQTYNEQFF. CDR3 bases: TGCAGCGTTGATATATTCGAGGGACAGACCTACAATGAGCAGTTCTTC.

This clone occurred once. DNA for the CDR3: TGTGCCAGCAGTTCCCAACTCCCGGGACAGGGGGCTGAAGCTTTCTTT. Translating gives CASSSQLPGQGAEAFF. This rearrangement joins TRBV6-5 to TRBJ1-1, with 11 positions matching TRBD1. The CDR3 extends over 16 amino acids. After removal of 4 bases from V and 6 bases from J, the junction contained 10 bases not matched to a gene. Germline V lookup: CDR1 MNHEY, CDR2 SVGAGI.

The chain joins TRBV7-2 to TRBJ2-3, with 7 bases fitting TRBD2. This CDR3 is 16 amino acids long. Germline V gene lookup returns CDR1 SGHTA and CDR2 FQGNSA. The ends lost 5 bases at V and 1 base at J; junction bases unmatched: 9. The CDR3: CASSPQSGARTDTQYF. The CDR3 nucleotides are TGTGCCAGCAGCCCCCAAAGCGGGGCCCGCACAGATACGCAGTATTTT.

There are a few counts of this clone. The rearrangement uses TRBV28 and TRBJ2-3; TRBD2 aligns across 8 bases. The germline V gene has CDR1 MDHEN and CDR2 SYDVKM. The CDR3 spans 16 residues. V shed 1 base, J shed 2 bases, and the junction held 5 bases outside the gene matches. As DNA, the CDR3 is TGTGCCAGCAGTTTATTCGGGCGGGGGGTCACAGATACGCAGTATTTT. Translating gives CASSLFGRGVTDTQYF.

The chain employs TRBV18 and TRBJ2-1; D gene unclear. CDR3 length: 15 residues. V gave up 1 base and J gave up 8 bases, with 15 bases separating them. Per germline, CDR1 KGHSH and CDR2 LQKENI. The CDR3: CASSPLTGSHHEQFF. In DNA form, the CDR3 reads TGTGCCAGCTCACCACTGACTGGGTCCCATCATGAGCAGTTCTTC.

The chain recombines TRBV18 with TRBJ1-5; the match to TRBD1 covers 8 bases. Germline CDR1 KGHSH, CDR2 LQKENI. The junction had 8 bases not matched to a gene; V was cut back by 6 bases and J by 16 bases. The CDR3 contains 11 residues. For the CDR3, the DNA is TGTGCCAGCTCCGCGGACAGGGCCCTCCATTTT. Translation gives CASSADRALHF. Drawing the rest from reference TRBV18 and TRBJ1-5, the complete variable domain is NAGVMQNPRHLVRRRGQEARLRCSPMKGHSHVYWYRQLPEEGLKFMVYLQKENIIDESGMPKERFSAEFPKEGPSILRIQQVVRGDSAAYFCASSADRALHFGDGTRLSIL.

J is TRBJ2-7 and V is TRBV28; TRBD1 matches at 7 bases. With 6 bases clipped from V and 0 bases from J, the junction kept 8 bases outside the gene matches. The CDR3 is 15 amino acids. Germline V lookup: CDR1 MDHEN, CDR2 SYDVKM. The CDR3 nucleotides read TGTGCCAGCAGACTTCCCGACAGGGACTCCTACGAGCAGTACTTC. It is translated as CASRLPDRDSYEQYF.

CDR3 nucleotides: TGCAGCGTTCGTCCCGGGGGGCGCCTGAATGAGCAGTTCTTC. This sequence encodes CSVRPGGRLNEQFF. The chain uses TRBV29-1 and TRBJ2-1, with D perhaps TRBD2 (7 bases). Germline V CDR1 and CDR2: SQVTM, ANQGSEA. The ends were cut back, 5 bases at V and 7 bases at J, with 18 bases in the middle. This CDR3 region has 14 residues.

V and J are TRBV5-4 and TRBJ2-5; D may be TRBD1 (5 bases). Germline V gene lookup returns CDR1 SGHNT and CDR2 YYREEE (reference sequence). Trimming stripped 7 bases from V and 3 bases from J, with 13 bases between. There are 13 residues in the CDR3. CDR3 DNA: TGTGCCAGCGGGGCCAGAGTGAAAGAGACCCAGTACTTC. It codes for CASGARVKETQYF.

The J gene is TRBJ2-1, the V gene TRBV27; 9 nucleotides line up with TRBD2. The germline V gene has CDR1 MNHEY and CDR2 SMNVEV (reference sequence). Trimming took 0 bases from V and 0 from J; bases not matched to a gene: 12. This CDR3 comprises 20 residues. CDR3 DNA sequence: TGTGCCAGCAGTTTATCCGCGTTCAGCGGGGGGCCAAGCTCCTACAATGAGCAGTTCTTC. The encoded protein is CASSLSAFSGGPSSYNEQFF.

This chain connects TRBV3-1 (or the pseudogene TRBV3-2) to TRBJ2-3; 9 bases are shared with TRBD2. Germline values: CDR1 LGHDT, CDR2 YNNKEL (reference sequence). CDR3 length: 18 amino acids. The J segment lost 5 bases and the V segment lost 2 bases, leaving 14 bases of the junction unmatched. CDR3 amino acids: CASSQYAASGEVRDTQYF. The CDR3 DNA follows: TGTGCCAGCAGCCAATACGCCGCTAGCGGGGAGGTCCGAGATACGCAGTATTTT.

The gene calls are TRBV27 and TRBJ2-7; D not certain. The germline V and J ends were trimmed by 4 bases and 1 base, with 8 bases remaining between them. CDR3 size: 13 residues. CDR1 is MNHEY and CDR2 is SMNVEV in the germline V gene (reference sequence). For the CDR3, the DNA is TGTGCCAGCAGTTACCAGAGGTCCTACGAGCAGTACTTC. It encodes CASSYQRSYEQYF.

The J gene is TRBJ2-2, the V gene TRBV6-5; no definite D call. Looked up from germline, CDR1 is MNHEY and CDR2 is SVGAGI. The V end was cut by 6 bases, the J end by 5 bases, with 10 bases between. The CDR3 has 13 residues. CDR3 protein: CASSPLRTGELFF. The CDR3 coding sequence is TGTGCCAGCAGCCCCCTCAGAACCGGGGAGCTGTTTTTT.

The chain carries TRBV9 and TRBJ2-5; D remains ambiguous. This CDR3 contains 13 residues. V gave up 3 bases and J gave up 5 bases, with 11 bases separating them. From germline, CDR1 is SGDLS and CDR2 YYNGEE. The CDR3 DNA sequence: TGTGCCAGCAGCGGTGAGGAATGGGAGACCCAGTACTTC. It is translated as CASSGEEWETQYF.

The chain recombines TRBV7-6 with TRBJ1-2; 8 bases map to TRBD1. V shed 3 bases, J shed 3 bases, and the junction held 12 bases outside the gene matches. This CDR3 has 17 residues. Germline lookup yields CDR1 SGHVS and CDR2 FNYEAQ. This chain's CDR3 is CASSFLPTGGKDYGYTF. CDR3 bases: TGTGCCAGCAGCTTTCTCCCAACAGGGGGTAAGGACTATGGCTACACCTTC. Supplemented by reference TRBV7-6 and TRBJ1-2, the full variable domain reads GAGVSQSPRYKVTKRGQDVALRCDPISGHVSLYWYRQALGQGPEFLTYFNYEAQQDKSGLPNDRFSAERPEGSISTLTIQRTEQRDSAMYRCASSFLPTGGKDYGYTFGSGTRLTVV.